The 26 T cell receptor beta chains below all came from one sample that was sequenced in a study of cytomegalovirus exposure and HLA in healthy donors. Primers: 60 Vbeta forward and 13 Jbeta reverse. Using immunoSEQ multiplex PCR, the repertoire was profiled, and TCRdb retains in-frame clones only, with some absent. This sample carries roughly 220,000 clones, around four fifths of them seen once, and the ten largest clones take 1.5% to 2%. Material: PBMCs. These receptors all stem from a man in his fifties or sixties in good health and CMV-seronegative.

The chain links TRBV28 to TRBJ1-4; 7 bases agree with TRBD1. Losses at the gene ends were 6 bases for V and 5 bases for J; bases not matched to a gene: 6. Germline V gives CDR1 MDHEN, CDR2 SYDVKM. The CDR3 runs 14 residues. CDR3 DNA sequence: TGTGCCAGCAGGACCGGGACAGCAAATGAAAAACTGTTTTTT. This encodes CASRTGTANEKLFF.

The chain uses TRBV5-4 and TRBJ2-5, with TRBD2 matching 9 bases. This CDR3 spans 14 amino acids. Trimming at V came to 5 bases and at J to 5 bases, leaving 7 bases not matched to a gene. In germline, CDR1 is SGHNT, CDR2 YYREEE (reference sequence). The chain's CDR3 is CASRLAGERETQYF. The CDR3 DNA sequence: TGTGCCAGCAGGTTAGCGGGAGAGCGCGAGACCCAGTACTTC.

The chain couples TRBV9 to TRBJ2-1; 8 positions agree with TRBD2. Germline CDR1 SGDLS, CDR2 YYNGEE. With V trimmed by 0 bases and J by 5 bases, 4 bases remained unmatched. The CDR3 spans 15 residues. CDR3 sequence: CASSVVAGGNNEQFF. The CDR3 bases are TGTGCCAGCAGCGTAGTTGCGGGAGGCAACAATGAGCAGTTCTTC.

This clone was seen a handful of times. The CDR3 bases are TGTGCCAGCAGCTTAATAGGGGGAGGGACCGGGGAGCTGTTTTTT. Translated: CASSLIGGGTGELFF. The V and J genes are TRBV7-3 and TRBJ2-2, with TRBD2 as a possible D gene (7 bases). This CDR3 is built from 15 residues. Germline V gene lookup returns CDR1 SGHTA and CDR2 FQGTGA. V dropped 1 base and J dropped 5 bases, with 11 bases sitting between them.

The chain recombines TRBV19 with TRBJ2-2, with 11 bases lining up with TRBD2. The CDR3 consists of 19 residues. V gave up 6 bases and J gave up 4 bases; unmatched junction bases: 16. Looked up from germline, CDR1 is LNHDA and CDR2 is SQIVND (reference sequence). The CDR3 DNA reads TGTGCCAGTAGCCCGGGGATAGCGGGAGGGTTGGTCGGCACCGGGGAGCTGTTTTTT. Amino acids: CASSPGIAGGLVGTGELFF.

The chain has TRBV9 and TRBJ2-1; 7 positions match TRBD2. The CDR3 is 16 residues long. V lost 7 bases and J lost 2; bases outside the gene matches: 12. Germline V gene lookup returns CDR1 SGDLS and CDR2 YYNGEE. The DNA for the CDR3 is TGTGCCAGCTCGGCGGGAGCTCTACGGACCTACAATGAGCAGTTCTTC. This codes for CASSAGALRTYNEQFF.

The table lists this clone with a few counts. The CDR3 loop is CASSPRWNTGELFF. CDR3 DNA sequence: TGTGCCAGCAGTCCCAGATGGAACACCGGGGAGCTGTTTTTT. V is TRBV6-5 and J is TRBJ2-2; no clear D. Between the trimmed V and J ends, which lost 5 bases and 1 base, there was a span of 8 bases. Per germline, CDR1 MNHEY and CDR2 SVGAGI. The CDR3 runs to 14 residues.

V and J are TRBV19 and TRBJ2-1; the match to TRBD2 covers 9 bases. This CDR3 is 15 amino acids long. V was clipped by 7 bases and J by 8 bases; unmatched bases: 12. Germline assignment: CDR1 LNHDA and CDR2 SQIVND (reference sequence). CDR3 loop: CASTNPGLAFHEQFF. The CDR3 DNA reads as TGTGCCAGTACCAATCCGGGACTAGCATTTCATGAGCAGTTCTTC.

This clone appeared a single time. The chain employs TRBV9 and TRBJ2-1; TRBD1 matches 10 bases. Losses at the gene ends were 4 bases for V and 0 bases for J; bases not matched to a gene: 4. The CDR3 runs to 16 residues. Per the germline V gene, CDR1 is SGDLS and CDR2 is YYNGEE. The CDR3 DNA follows: TGTGCCAGCAGCCCGGGACAGGGGATCTCCTACAATGAGCAGTTCTTC. It is translated as CASSPGQGISYNEQFF.

This clone was recorded a few times. V is TRBV28 and J is TRBJ1-1; D unresolved. Looked up from germline, CDR1 is MDHEN and CDR2 is SYDVKM. CDR3 length: 12 amino acids. V was pared by 3 bases and J by 1 base, with 3 bases between. In nucleotides, the CDR3 is TGTGCCAGCAGTTTGAGGAACACTGAAGCTTTCTTT. Translating it yields CASSLRNTEAFF.

This chain joins TRBV18 and TRBJ2-5, with D possibly being TRBD1 (6 bases). Germline V gene sequence: CDR1 KGHSH, CDR2 LQKENI. Trimming cost V 5 bases and J 4 bases, with 11 bases left between them. This CDR3 comprises 13 residues. This chain's CDR3 is CASSSGHGETQYF. The CDR3 DNA reads as TGTGCCAGCTCATCGGGACACGGAGAGACCCAGTACTTC.

CDR3 in DNA: TGCGCCAGCAGCTCAGGCGGGAGGGAAACAGATACGCAGTATTTT. It codes for CASSSGGRETDTQYF. The chain joins TRBV5-1 to TRBJ2-3; 9 bases are shared with TRBD2. Per the germline V gene, CDR1 is SGHRS and CDR2 is YFSETQ. The CDR3 spans 15 residues. Trimming removed 3 bases from V and 3 bases from J; junction bases left unmatched: 5.

This clone was counted a few times. V gene TRBV7-9 combines with J gene TRBJ2-1; D may be TRBD1 (5 bases). Per germline, CDR1 SEHNR and CDR2 FQNEAQ (reference sequence). The CDR3 extends over 14 amino acids. V was trimmed by 6 bases and J by 6 bases, leaving 15 bases between them. CDR3 region: CASRSASRGNEQFF. CDR3 in DNA: TGTGCCAGCAGGTCCGCTAGTAGGGGCAATGAGCAGTTCTTC.

This chain joins TRBV4-1 and TRBJ2-3; 7 bases agree with TRBD2. Germline CDR1 MGHRA, CDR2 YSYEKL. The ends lost 0 bases at V and 4 bases at J; junction bases unmatched: 13. The CDR3 is 18 residues long. CDR3 DNA: TGCGCCAGCAGCCAAGATGGTTTCCCGGGGGGAGTAGCAGATACGCAGTATTTT. Translating gives CASSQDGFPGGVADTQYF.

The CDR3 nucleotides are TGTGCCAGTAGTGCGGACAGCTACCACTCTGGGGCCAACGTCCTGACTTTC. Its translation: CASSADSYHSGANVLTF. The chain links TRBV19 to TRBJ2-6; D perhaps matches TRBD1 (6 bases). CDR3 length: 17 residues. V was shortened by 5 bases and J by 0 bases, with 14 bases between the two germline ends. CDR1 is LNHDA and CDR2 is SQIVND in the germline V gene (reference sequence). The whole variable domain, remainder taken from reference TRBV19 and TRBJ2-6, is DGGITQSPKYLFRKEGQNVTLSCEQNLNHDAMYWYRQDPGQGLRLIYYSQIVNDFQKGDIAEGYSVSREKKESFPLTVTSAQKNPTAFYLCASSADSYHSGANVLTFGAGSRLTVL.

This chain joins TRBV4-2 and TRBJ1-2; no reliable D call. The CDR3 runs to 15 residues. The germline CDR1 and CDR2 sequences are LGHNA and YNFKEQ. V was trimmed by 0 bases and J by 5 bases, leaving 13 bases between them. CDR3 in amino acids: CASSQEGQTPYGYTF. CDR3 in DNA: TGTGCCAGCAGCCAAGAGGGTCAGACTCCTTATGGCTACACCTTC.

This chain links TRBV28 with TRBJ1-2; D not certain. CDR3 length: 13 residues. V dropped 3 bases and J dropped 8 bases, with 13 bases sitting between them. The germline gives CDR1 MDHEN, CDR2 SYDVKM. CDR3 amino acids: CASSLQAYGGYTF. The CDR3 bases are TGTGCCAGCAGTTTGCAGGCTTATGGGGGCTACACCTTC.

The chain links TRBV25-1 to TRBJ2-3; perhaps TRBD1 as D (6 bases). This CDR3 has 16 residues. The germline CDR1 and CDR2 sequences are MGHDK and SYGVNS. The V gene lost 3 bases and the J gene lost 2 bases, with 15 bases spanning the gap. The chain's CDR3 is CASSDHPGQSTDTQYF. Here the CDR3 DNA reads TGTGCCAGCAGTGACCACCCCGGACAGTCCACAGATACGCAGTATTTT.

Note on this clone: Sequence at one end of the junction differs from germline and may be a read error. This chain connects TRBV7-9 to TRBJ2-2; D is unclear. The germline V gene has CDR1 SEHNR and CDR2 FQNEAQ (reference sequence). The CDR3 length is 13 residues. The CDR3 loop reads CSSSPVNTGELFF. The CDR3 DNA follows: TGTTCCAGCAGTCCCGTGAACACCGGGGAGCTGTTTTTT.

This clone has just one count. The CDR3 nucleotides are TGTGCCAGCCTCCTTGGACTAGCGGGGCGAGGCTCCTACAATGAGCAGTTCTTC. Its translation: CASLLGLAGRGSYNEQFF. V and J are TRBV5-6 and TRBJ2-1; 12 nucleotides agree with TRBD2. This CDR3 has 18 amino acids. J gave up 0 bases and V 7 bases, and 11 bases lay outside the gene matches. Germline V gives CDR1 SGHDT, CDR2 YYEEEE.

This clone has a handful of counts. This chain connects TRBV9 to TRBJ2-3, with 7 bases lining up with TRBD2. Trimming took 5 bases from V and 0 from J; bases not matched to a gene: 9. Per germline, CDR1 SGDLS and CDR2 YYNGEE. The CDR3 contains 16 residues. CDR3 in DNA: TGTGCCAGCAGTAATATCGAGCGGGGTAGCACAGATACGCAGTATTTT. Translation: CASSNIERGSTDTQYF.

The J gene is TRBJ2-7, the V gene TRBV18; tentatively, D is TRBD1 (5 bases). The germline V gene encodes CDR1 KGHSH and CDR2 LQKENI. With 6 bases removed from V and 3 bases from J, the gap between germline ends came to 18 bases. The CDR3 loop spans 15 amino acids. The CDR3 DNA is TGTGCCAGCTCGCCCGAGACAGACAATATCTACGAGCAGTACTTC. Its protein product is CASSPETDNIYEQYF.

This sequence joins TRBV5-1 and TRBJ2-5; TRBD2 might be the D (5 bases). CDR3 length: 13 amino acids. V lost 4 bases, J lost 1 base, and 8 bases lay in between. Germline values: CDR1 SGHRS, CDR2 YFSETQ. The CDR3 sequence is CASSVSGQETQYF. The CDR3 nucleotides read TGCGCCAGCAGCGTCAGCGGCCAAGAGACCCAGTACTTC. The variable domain in full, with the rest retrieved from reference TRBV5-1 and TRBJ2-5, is KAGVTQTPRYLIKTRGQQVTLSCSPISGHRSVSWYQQTPGQGLQFLFEYFSETQRNKGNFPGRFSGRQFSNSRSEMNVSTLELGDSALYLCASSVSGQETQYFGPGTRLLVL.

This chain uses TRBV7-9 with TRBJ2-5; possible D gene TRBD2, 6 bases. Trimming removed 5 bases from V and 5 bases from J, with 15 bases in between. The germline V gene has CDR1 SEHNR and CDR2 FQNEAQ (reference sequence). The CDR3 totals 14 residues. As DNA, the CDR3 is TGTGCCAGCAGCCGAATACTAGCCCCGGAGACCCAGTACTTC. Translating gives CASSRILAPETQYF.

The genes are TRBV5-1 and TRBJ1-6; no firm D call. Germline CDR1 and CDR2: SGHRS and YFSETQ. CDR3 length: 12 amino acids. Trimming removed 0 bases at V and 9 bases at J, with 4 bases between. CDR3 sequence (DNA): TGCGCCAGCAGCTTGGGGAGTTCACCCCTCCACTTT. Protein sequence: CASSLGSSPLHF.

On this clone: Other DNA sequences in the same sample also yield this CDR3. This sequence joins TRBV11-2 and TRBJ2-7, with D perhaps matching TRBD1 (5 bases). Germline V gives CDR1 SGHAT, CDR2 FQNNGV. V was cut by 5 bases and J by 0 bases, with 14 bases left in between. This CDR3 has 15 residues. The DNA for the CDR3 is TGTGCCAGCAGCCAAGGGGCTTCTAGCTCCTACGAGCAGTACTTC. The encoded protein is CASSQGASSSYEQYF.